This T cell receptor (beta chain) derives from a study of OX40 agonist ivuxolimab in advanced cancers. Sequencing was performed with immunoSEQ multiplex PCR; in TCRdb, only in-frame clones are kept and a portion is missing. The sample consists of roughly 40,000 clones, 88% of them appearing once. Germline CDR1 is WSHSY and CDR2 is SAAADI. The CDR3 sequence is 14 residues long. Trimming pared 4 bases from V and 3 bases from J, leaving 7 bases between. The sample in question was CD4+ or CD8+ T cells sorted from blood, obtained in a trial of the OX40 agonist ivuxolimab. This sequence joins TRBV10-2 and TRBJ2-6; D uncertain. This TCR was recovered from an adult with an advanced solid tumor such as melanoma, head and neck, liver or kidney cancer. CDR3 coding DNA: TGCGCCAGCAGTGTGGGGATTGGGGCCAACGTCCTGACTTTC. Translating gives CASSVGIGANVLTF.